These 17 T cell receptor beta chains share one sample of origin, sequenced in a study of spatial heterogeneity in lung cancer. The time point here: blood at routine non-recurrence follow-up after resection. Using its own MiXCR run on the 5' RACE reads, TCRdb lists one record per CDR3 protein. The table lists 40,000 or so distinct CDR3 sequences, over 9.5% of them singletons, with under 20% in the top ten. Sequenced material: PBMCs, taken at follow-up. The receptors here all came from a female donor with early-stage non-small cell lung cancer.

This clonotype was seen a few times. The chain joins TRBV5-1 to TRBJ1-1; 7 nucleotides match TRBD1. The CDR3 consists of 13 residues. V gave up 0 bases and J gave up 6 bases; unmatched junction bases: 2. Per germline, CDR1 SGHRS and CDR2 YFSETQ. CDR3 region: CASSLEGAAEAFF. CDR3 sequence (DNA): TGCGCCAGCAGCTTGGAGGGGGCGGCTGAAGCTTTCTTT.

The V call is TRBV6-5, the J call TRBJ1-3; D gene ambiguous. The CDR3 extends over 12 amino acids. CDR1 and CDR2 from the germline V gene are MNHEY and SVGAGI. The V and J ends lost 7 bases and 4 bases respectively, with 8 bases between them. CDR3 region: CASTAGGNTIYF. DNA of the CDR3: TGTGCCAGCACCGCAGGAGGAAACACCATATATTTT.

This clonotype occurred many times. The V gene is TRBV20-1, the J gene TRBJ2-7, with D hard to call. The germline V gene encodes CDR1 DFQATT and CDR2 SNEGSKA (reference sequence). This CDR3 has 15 amino acids. V shed 2 bases and J shed 0 bases, with 14 bases lying between them. The CDR3 sequence: CSARREARISYEQYF. The CDR3 DNA follows: TGCAGTGCTAGACGCGAGGCAAGAATCTCCTACGAGCAGTACTTC.

This clonotype was observed at least ten times. This chain connects TRBV6-2 or TRBV6-3 to TRBJ2-2; D may be TRBD2 (5 bases). The CDR3 extends over 14 amino acids. Trimming left V 5 bases short and J 6 bases short, with 13 bases between. Germline V gene data show CDR1 as MNHEY and CDR2 as SVGEGT. The CDR3 here is CASSTPRGSGELFF. CDR3 DNA: TGTGCCAGCAGTACCCCCAGAGGGTCCGGGGAGCTGTTTTTT.

This chain joins TRBV12-3 or TRBV12-4 and TRBJ1-3; tentative D call: TRBD1 (5 bases). This CDR3 comprises 16 residues. Trimming removed 6 bases at V and 3 bases at J, with 18 bases between. The CDR3 region is CASRRVTGTVGNTIYF. The DNA of the CDR3 is TGTGCCAGCAGGCGAGTTACCGGGACCGTTGGAAACACCATATATTTT.

This clonotype was seen many times. The chain recombines TRBV30 with TRBJ1-6, with D unresolved. Between the trimmed V and J ends, which lost 1 base and 7 bases, there was a span of 8 bases. CDR3 length: 13 residues. Germline CDR1 reads GTSNPN; CDR2 reads SVGIG (reference sequence). The CDR3 spells CAWSGVRNSPLHF. Here the CDR3 DNA reads TGTGCCTGGAGTGGTGTGAGGAATTCACCCCTCCACTTT.

In this sample, this clonotype turned up many times. The chain employs TRBV19 and TRBJ2-7, with D possibly being TRBD1 (5 bases). Germline lookup yields CDR1 LNHDA and CDR2 SQIVND (reference sequence). Trimming stripped 5 bases from V and 3 bases from J, with 11 bases between. CDR3 length: 13 amino acids. The CDR3 is CASSLTVVYEQYF. The CDR3 DNA is TGTGCCAGTAGTCTGACAGTGGTCTACGAGCAGTACTTC. Full variable domain (missing parts from reference TRBV19 and TRBJ2-7): DGGITQSPKYLFRKEGQNVTLSCEQNLNHDAMYWYRQDPGQGLRLIYYSQIVNDFQKGDIAEGYSVSREKKESFPLTVTSAQKNPTAFYLCASSLTVVYEQYFGPGTRLTVT.

This clonotype was seen only a few times. This chain uses TRBV4-2 with TRBJ2-1, with D unresolved. Trimming left V 2 bases short and J 5 bases short, with 7 bases between. CDR3 length: 13 residues. CDR1 and CDR2 (germline): LGHNA, YNFKEQ. CDR3 nucleotide sequence: TGTGCCAGCAGCCAATTCAGGAACAATGAGCAGTTCTTC. This encodes CASSQFRNNEQFF.

The V call is TRBV2, the J call TRBJ1-6, with a possible D match to TRBD1 (6 bases). Per the germline V gene, CDR1 is SNHLY and CDR2 is FYNNEI. V lost 6 bases to trimming and J lost 5 bases, with 14 bases between them. This CDR3 spans 15 amino acids. Here the CDR3 reads CASSVGGADNSPLHF. CDR3 DNA sequence: TGTGCCAGCAGCGTGGGGGGGGCGGATAATTCACCCCTCCACTTT.

V and J are TRBV4-1 and TRBJ2-3; D unresolved. CDR3 length equals 13 residues. Germline CDR1 reads MGHRA; CDR2 reads YSYEKL. The germline V and J ends were trimmed by 1 base and 8 bases, with 10 bases remaining between them. The CDR3 region is CASSQVLPGTQYF. The CDR3 DNA reads TGCGCCAGCAGCCAAGTACTGCCGGGTACGCAGTATTTT.

This clonotype was counted ten times or more. The chain uses TRBV18 and TRBJ1-5, with D unresolved. Trimming shortened V by 0 bases and J by 6 bases, and 3 bases separated the two germline ends. Germline V lookup: CDR1 KGHSH, CDR2 LQKENI. CDR3 length: 12 amino acids. CDR3 coding DNA: TGTGCCAGCTCACCACCAAGTCAGCCCCAGCATTTT. Its protein is CASSPPSQPQHF.

There are many counts of this clonotype. The chain uses TRBV4-3 and TRBJ2-3; 10 bases map to TRBD2. In germline, CDR1 is LGHNA, CDR2 YSLEER. The junction had 7 bases not matched to a gene; V was cut back by 1 base and J by 0 bases. The CDR3 totals 18 residues. The CDR3 reads CASSQGPTSGASTDTQYF. In nucleotides, the CDR3 is TGCGCCAGCAGCCAAGGCCCCACTAGCGGGGCTAGCACAGATACGCAGTATTTT.

This clonotype was counted a few times. The chain is built from TRBV7-2 and TRBJ1-1, with no clear D. The V end lost 1 base, the J end lost 6 bases, and 12 bases lay between the germline ends. The CDR3 is 14 amino acids. The germline V gene has CDR1 SGHTA and CDR2 FQGNSA. Written as DNA, the CDR3 is TGTGCCAGCAGCTTAGGAGGGAGGCGGGCTGAAGCTTTCTTT. It specifies CASSLGGRRAEAFF.

In this sample, this clonotype turned up many times. The chain joins TRBV28 to TRBJ1-1; tentative D call: TRBD1 (6 bases). CDR3 size: 15 residues. V shed 0 bases and J shed 6 bases, with 14 bases lying between them. Germline V gene lookup returns CDR1 MDHEN and CDR2 SYDVKM. The CDR3 loop reads CASSLWVGGNAEAFF. The CDR3 DNA is TGTGCCAGCAGTTTATGGGTAGGGGGTAACGCTGAAGCTTTCTTT.

This clonotype was seen at least ten times. The V gene is TRBV14, the J gene TRBJ1-1, with D unclear. This CDR3 spans 14 amino acids. Germline CDR1 is SGHDN and CDR2 is FVKESK. With 0 bases removed from V and 5 bases from J, the gap between germline ends came to 10 bases. The DNA for the CDR3 is TGTGCCAGCAGCCAAGATATAGGGTTTACTGAAGCTTTCTTT. It translates to CASSQDIGFTEAFF.

The gene calls are TRBV10-1 and TRBJ2-7; tentative D call: TRBD2 (6 bases). CDR1 is WNHNN, CDR2 SYGVQD, per germline (reference sequence). This CDR3 comprises 13 residues. Trimming cost V 10 bases and J 2 bases, with 15 bases left between them. CDR3 sequence (DNA): TGCGCCACCCGGGACTCGATGACCTACGAGCAGTACTTC. This sequence encodes CATRDSMTYEQYF.

This clonotype was picked up a small number of times. V is TRBV30 and J is TRBJ1-2; D not certain. The V end lost 0 bases, the J end lost 7 bases, and 6 bases lay between the germline ends. Germline lookup yields CDR1 GTSNPN and CDR2 SVGIG (reference sequence). The CDR3 is 11 amino acids. The CDR3 DNA sequence: TGTGCCTGGAGTGTACAAGGTGGCTACACCTTC. Encoded protein: CAWSVQGGYTF. Full variable domain (remainder filled in from reference TRBV30 and TRBJ1-2): SQTIHQWPATLVQPVGSPLSLECTVEGTSNPNLYWYRQAAGRGLQLLFYSVGIGQISSEVPQNLSASRPQDRQFILSSKKLLLSDSGFYLCAWSVQGGYTFGSGTRLTVV.